Presented here are 18 T cell receptor beta chains from one specimen sequenced in a study of blood T cell repertoires in COVID-19. Libraries were prepared by immunoSEQ multiplex PCR; TCRdb keeps only in-frame clonotypes and omits some of them. The sample lists some 150,000 clones, about 85% occurring once. Input material: peripheral blood. The receptors were gathered from a man aged 35-49 years with acute or convalescent COVID-19.

This clone has only one observation. J is TRBJ1-5 and V is TRBV28; tentatively, D is TRBD1 (6 bases). V shed 4 bases and J shed 4 bases, with 11 bases lying between them. The CDR3 runs to 14 residues. Germline loops: CDR1 MDHEN, CDR2 SYDVKM. Here the CDR3 reads CASSSQGWNQPQHF. DNA of the CDR3: TGTGCCAGCAGTTCACAGGGATGGAATCAGCCCCAGCATTTT.

The rearrangement joins TRBV7-3 to TRBJ2-1, with 8 positions matching TRBD2. The V gene's germline CDR1 is SGHTA and CDR2 FQGTGA. CDR3 length equals 15 residues. V lost 6 bases and J lost 3; bases outside the gene matches: 7. CDR3 protein: CASRHEAGGYNEQFF. The CDR3 coding sequence is TGTGCCAGCAGACATGAGGCGGGGGGCTACAATGAGCAGTTCTTC.

This clone showed up just once. The chain links TRBV30 to TRBJ1-4; unclear D gene. CDR3 length equals 12 residues. Germline values: CDR1 GTSNPN, CDR2 SVGIG (reference sequence). Trimming removed 0 bases at V and 12 bases at J, with 11 bases between. This CDR3 reads CAWSVRVPELFF. The CDR3 DNA reads as TGTGCCTGGAGTGTACGAGTGCCTGAACTGTTTTTT.

The chain has TRBV5-8 and TRBJ1-2, with TRBD1 identical over 9 bases. Germline values: CDR1 SGHTS, CDR2 YDEGEE. Losses at the gene ends were 3 bases for V and 8 bases for J; bases not matched to a gene: 17. The CDR3 contains 17 residues. The CDR3 DNA reads TGTGCCAGCAGCTCGACTGCCTACTGGGACAGGGCGGCAGGCTACACCTTC. This encodes CASSSTAYWDRAAGYTF.

The chain has TRBV9 and TRBJ2-2, with 9 bases aligning to TRBD2. CDR3 length: 16 amino acids. Germline V gives CDR1 SGDLS, CDR2 YYNGEE. V dropped 3 bases and J dropped 7; count of bases not matched to a gene: 10. CDR3 amino acids: CASSAETSGGNGELFF. The CDR3 bases are TGTGCCAGCAGCGCCGAGACTAGCGGCGGAAACGGGGAGCTGTTTTTT. The full variable domain, completed using reference TRBV9 and TRBJ2-2, is DSGVTQTPKHLITATGQRVTLRCSPRSGDLSVYWYQQSLDQGLQFLIQYYNGEERAKGNILERFSAQQFPDLHSELNLSSLELGDSALYFCASSAETSGGNGELFFGEGSRLTVL.

The gene calls are TRBV5-1 and TRBJ2-7; TRBD1 aligns across 9 bases. There are 16 residues in the CDR3. The V and J ends lost 1 base and 2 bases, in that order; junction bases with no gene match: 7. Germline CDR1 reads SGHRS; CDR2 reads YFSETQ. DNA of the CDR3: TGCGCCAGCAGCTTGAAGACAGGGGGACTAACCTACGAGCAGTACTTC. Its protein product is CASSLKTGGLTYEQYF. Full variable domain (rest looked up from reference TRBV5-1 and TRBJ2-7): KAGVTQTPRYLIKTRGQQVTLSCSPISGHRSVSWYQQTPGQGLQFLFEYFSETQRNKGNFPGRFSGRQFSNSRSEMNVSTLELGDSALYLCASSLKTGGLTYEQYFGPGTRLTVT.

V is TRBV14 and J is TRBJ1-2; weak D call: TRBD1 (6 bases). The length of the CDR3 is 16 residues. Trimming shortened V by 4 bases and J by 5 bases, and 20 bases separated the two germline ends. The germline CDR1 and CDR2 sequences are SGHDN and FVKESK. The CDR3 DNA follows: TGTGCCAGCAGCCCGACAGGAGTCCACATCGGGTATGGCTACACCTTC. Its protein product is CASSPTGVHIGYGYTF.

The J gene is TRBJ1-2, the V gene TRBV28; 12 bases fit TRBD1. J gave up 7 bases and V 4 bases, and 7 bases lay outside the gene matches. This CDR3 is built from 15 residues. Per germline, CDR1 MDHEN and CDR2 SYDVKM. CDR3 region: CASSSTGTGGPGYTF. The CDR3 DNA follows: TGTGCCAGCAGTTCCACCGGGACAGGGGGCCCTGGCTACACCTTC.

The V call is TRBV5-4, the J call TRBJ1-2; TRBD1 matches 8 bases. The V segment lost 3 bases and the J segment 1 base; nucleotides outside the gene matches: 2. Germline CDR1 is SGHNT and CDR2 is YYREEE (reference sequence). CDR3 length: 14 residues. The CDR3, as DNA: TGTGCCAGCAGCTGGACAGGGTTTAACTATGGCTACACCTTC. Translating gives CASSWTGFNYGYTF. The complete variable domain, with remaining parts taken from reference TRBV5-4 and TRBJ1-2, reads ETGVTQSPTHLIKTRGQQVTLRCSSQSGHNTVSWYQQALGQGPQFIFQYYREEENGRGNFPPRFSGLQFPNYSSELNVNALELDDSALYLCASSWTGFNYGYTFGSGTRLTVV.

The gene calls are TRBV27 and TRBJ1-3, with D possibly being TRBD1 (5 bases). Trimming shortened V by 3 bases and J by 0 bases, and 12 bases separated the two germline ends. This CDR3 is 16 amino acids long. CDR1 and CDR2 (germline): MNHEY, SMNVEV (reference sequence). The CDR3 DNA follows: TGTGCCAGCAGTTTGGGCAGGGTCGGCTCTGGAAACACCATATATTTT. This encodes CASSLGRVGSGNTIYF.

The chain recombines TRBV3-1 (or the pseudogene TRBV3-2) with TRBJ1-4; 8 positions agree with TRBD1. V dropped 8 bases and J dropped 7; count of bases not matched to a gene: 12. The germline CDR1 and CDR2 sequences are LGHDT and YNNKEL (reference sequence). The CDR3 length is 15 residues. The CDR3 DNA sequence: TGTGCCAGCGCTCCCAGGACAGGGTCAGGTGAAAAACTGTTTTTT. Translating it yields CASAPRTGSGEKLFF.

Written as DNA, the CDR3 is TGTGCCAGCAGGAGGCTGGGACAGGGGTTAGCCTACGAGCAGTACTTC. Amino acid sequence: CASRRLGQGLAYEQYF. The J gene is TRBJ2-7, the V gene TRBV28; 10 bases match TRBD1. The CDR3 has 16 amino acids. Trimming at V came to 6 bases and at J to 2 bases, leaving 10 bases not matched to a gene. Germline CDR1 MDHEN, CDR2 SYDVKM.

This chain links TRBV9 with TRBJ2-1; 7 bases map to TRBD2. This CDR3 has 16 amino acids. Per the germline V gene, CDR1 is SGDLS and CDR2 is YYNGEE. The ends lost 3 bases at V and 2 bases at J; junction bases unmatched: 8. The CDR3 DNA is TGTGCCAGCAGCGGTTCTGCAGCGGGGACCTACAATGAGCAGTTCTTC. Residues: CASSGSAAGTYNEQFF.

The J gene is TRBJ2-3, the V gene TRBV2; 12 nucleotides match TRBD2. Germline V gene sequence: CDR1 SNHLY, CDR2 FYNNEI. The ends lost 5 bases at V and 4 bases at J; junction bases unmatched: 4. The CDR3 runs 15 residues. For the CDR3, the DNA is TGTGCCAGCAGTACCCTAGCGGGGGGGGCAGATACGCAGTATTTT. Its translation is CASSTLAGGADTQYF. Full variable domain (missing parts from reference TRBV2 and TRBJ2-3): EPEVTQTPSHQVTQMGQEVILRCVPISNHLYFYWYRQILGQKVEFLVSFYNNEISEKSEIFDDQFSVERPDGSNFTLKIRSTKLEDSAMYFCASSTLAGGADTQYFGPGTRLTVL.

The chain employs TRBV11-2 and TRBJ1-4; D not certain. The CDR3 extends over 13 amino acids. Trimming shortened V by 2 bases and J by 5 bases, and 6 bases separated the two germline ends. Looked up from germline, CDR1 is SGHAT and CDR2 is FQNNGV. CDR3 bases: TGTGCCAGCAGCTTATCTCCGAATGAAAAACTGTTTTTT. It specifies CASSLSPNEKLFF. Full variable domain (remainder filled in from reference TRBV11-2 and TRBJ1-4): EAGVAQSPRYKIIEKRQSVAFWCNPISGHATLYWYQQILGQGPKLLIQFQNNGVVDDSQLPKDRFSAERLKGVDSTLKIQPAKLEDSAVYLCASSLSPNEKLFFGSGTQLSVL.

V and J are TRBV5-4 and TRBJ1-5; 8 bases agree with TRBD1. Germline loops: CDR1 SGHNT, CDR2 YYREEE (reference sequence). The CDR3 contains 15 residues. Trimming took 2 bases from V and 6 from J; bases not matched to a gene: 7. In DNA form, the CDR3 reads TGTGCCAGCAGCTTAGATGGGACAGGCTCTCAGCCCCAGCATTTT. Translation gives CASSLDGTGSQPQHF.

This clone was counted only a few times. This chain connects TRBV27 to TRBJ1-1; the D gene is possibly TRBD1 (6 bases). The CDR3 is made up of 14 amino acids. Trimming removed 2 bases from V and 3 bases from J, with 10 bases in between. Germline V lookup: CDR1 MNHEY, CDR2 SMNVEV (reference sequence). CDR3: CASSLRTDYTEAFF. The CDR3 DNA follows: TGTGCCAGCAGTTTAAGGACAGACTACACTGAAGCTTTCTTT.

The chain couples TRBV28 to TRBJ2-1, with TRBD2 matching 8 bases. The CDR3 sequence is 18 residues long. Per the germline V gene, CDR1 is MDHEN and CDR2 is SYDVKM. Losses at the gene ends were 3 bases for V and 0 bases for J; bases not matched to a gene: 10. This chain's CDR3 is CASSFSLGLGTSYNEQFF. CDR3 bases: TGTGCCAGCAGTTTCTCCTTGGGACTAGGAACCTCCTACAATGAGCAGTTCTTC.